These 24 T cell receptor beta chains were sequenced from one sample in a study of molecular identifiers for immune sequencing clone quantification. TCRdb reprocessed the PCR reads with MiXCR, giving one entry per CDR3 protein. The sample records 400,000 to 600,000 distinct CDR3 sequences, about 20% being singletons. The sequenced material came from naive CD8+ T cells from blood, with Jurkat cell RNA spiked in. The subset here: FACS-sorted CD8+CD4-CCR7+CD45RA+ naive T cells. The receptors come from a human donor in good health. Some libraries in this study had Jurkat cell RNA spiked in.

Notes on this clonotype: With a much larger clone just one base away, this may be a read error. This rearrangement joins TRBV7-8 to TRBJ1-1; unclear D gene. V lost 2 bases to trimming and J lost 4 bases, with 11 bases between them. CDR1 SGHVS and CDR2 FQNEAQ come from the germline V gene. This CDR3 region has 14 residues. CDR3 sequence reads: CASSLRREPTEAFF. CDR3 nucleotide sequence: TGTGCCAGCAGCTTAAGACGAGAACCCACTGAAGCTTTCTTT.

This clonotype was found a few times. The genes are TRBV4-3 and TRBJ2-7, with D possibly TRBD1 on 6 matching bases. Germline CDR1 and CDR2: LGHNA and YSLEER. The CDR3 is made up of 14 amino acids. Trimming removed 1 base from V and 4 bases from J, with 11 bases in between. CDR3 sequence: CASSQGWGRYEQYF. CDR3 coding DNA: TGCGCCAGCAGCCAAGGTTGGGGGCGGTACGAGCAGTACTTC.

V and J are TRBV30 and TRBJ2-3, with D possibly being TRBD1 (6 bases). The CDR3 runs 16 residues. Per germline, CDR1 GTSNPN and CDR2 SVGIG (reference sequence). Trimming cost V 6 bases and J 3 bases, with 22 bases left between them. CDR3 residues: CACLNHRVVWTDTQYF. For the CDR3, the DNA is TGTGCCTGCTTAAATCACAGGGTGGTTTGGACAGATACGCAGTATTTT.

The chain carries TRBV7-3 and TRBJ2-7; possible D gene TRBD2, 6 bases. Trimming cost V 2 bases and J 1 base, with 12 bases left between them. Germline lookup yields CDR1 SGHTA and CDR2 FQGTGA. This CDR3 has 15 residues. The DNA for the CDR3 is TGTGCCAGCAGCTTAGGAGGGAGCGGTTCCTACGAGCAGTACTTC. Residues: CASSLGGSGSYEQYF.

V usage is TRBV4-2 and J usage is TRBJ2-1; 9 bases agree with TRBD2. The germline V gene encodes CDR1 LGHNA and CDR2 YNFKEQ. The trim removed 0 bases at V and 0 bases at J, leaving 9 bases unmatched. The CDR3 contains 19 residues. Here the CDR3 DNA reads TGTGCCAGCAGCCAAGACCCTATTTATAGCGGGAGCTCCTACAATGAGCAGTTCTTC. Protein product: CASSQDPIYSGSSYNEQFF.

On this clonotype: Germline is not matched at one junction end, which may reflect a read error. V and J are TRBV19 and TRBJ2-1; 7 bases match TRBD2. Per the germline V gene, CDR1 is LNHDA and CDR2 is SQIVND (reference sequence). The CDR3 sequence is 15 residues long. The DNA of the CDR3 is TGTGCCACTACTTTAGCGGGTAGCTCCTACAATGAGCAGTCCTTC. It yields the protein CATTLAGSSYNEQSF.

This clonotype was counted a few times. The chain joins TRBV12-3 or TRBV12-4 to TRBJ1-4, with D hard to call. The CDR3 is 12 residues long. V was shortened by 4 bases and J by 11 bases, with 11 bases between the two germline ends. Here the CDR3 DNA reads TGTGCCAGCAGTTATTCTTCGGAGAAACTGTTTTTT. Translated, it gives CASSYSSEKLFF.

The V gene is TRBV27, the J gene TRBJ2-1, with 7 bases aligning to TRBD1. Trimming cost V 5 bases and J 9 bases; bases outside gene matches: 10. Germline values: CDR1 MNHEY, CDR2 SMNVEV (reference sequence). This CDR3 contains 14 residues. CDR3 coding DNA: TGTGCCAGCAGTATCCACAGGGGTCAGGGTGAGCAGTTCTTC. This sequence encodes CASSIHRGQGEQFF.

This clonotype occurred many times. V is TRBV5-6 and J is TRBJ1-4; 8 bases agree with TRBD1. Germline V gene lookup returns CDR1 SGHDT and CDR2 YYEEEE. CDR3 length: 15 residues. The V segment lost 4 bases and the J segment 11 bases; nucleotides outside the gene matches: 13. This CDR3 reads CASSGTGTGLLKLFF. For the CDR3, the DNA is TGTGCCAGCAGCGGAACCGGGACAGGTCTGCTCAAACTGTTTTTT.

There are many counts of this clonotype. V usage is TRBV20-1 and J usage is TRBJ2-3; 14 bases fit TRBD2. The germline CDR1 and CDR2 sequences are DFQATT and SNEGSKA (reference sequence). The J segment lost 6 bases and the V segment lost 3 bases, leaving 5 bases of the junction unmatched. The length of the CDR3 is 15 residues. The CDR3: CSASGGLAGEDTQYF. CDR3 in DNA: TGCAGTGCTAGCGGGGGACTAGCGGGAGAGGATACGCAGTATTTT.

This clonotype was observed a handful of times. The chain carries TRBV6-6 and TRBJ2-7; 7 bases fit TRBD2. Germline V gives CDR1 MNHNY, CDR2 SVGAGI (reference sequence). This CDR3 spans 15 amino acids. V was pared by 6 bases and J by 0 bases, with 8 bases of the junction left unmatched. The CDR3 loop reads CASSSSGLSSYEQYF. Written as DNA, the CDR3 is TGTGCCAGCAGCTCTAGCGGCTTGAGCTCCTACGAGCAGTACTTC.

For this clonotype: One base away lies a much larger clone, so this may be a sequencing read error. Here the CDR3 reads CAGARSFTDTQYF. The CDR3 nucleotides are TGTGCCGGAGCTAGAAGTTTTACAGATACGCAGTATTTT. The chain links TRBV2 to TRBJ2-3; unclear D gene. Germline V lookup: CDR1 SNHLY, CDR2 FYNNEI. With 11 bases removed from V and 3 bases from J, the gap between germline ends came to 15 bases. The CDR3 covers 13 residues.

Only a few counts were recorded for this clonotype. The gene calls are TRBV3-1 and TRBJ2-2; TRBD1 aligns across 9 bases. Germline CDR1 LGHDT, CDR2 YNNKEL (reference sequence). The CDR3 runs 16 residues. V lost 1 base and J lost 2; bases outside the gene matches: 2. As DNA, the CDR3 is TGTGCCAGCAGCCAAGTGGGACAGGGTAACACCGGGGAGCTGTTTTTT. Protein sequence: CASSQVGQGNTGELFF.

This clonotype was found many times. The rearrangement links TRBV7-9 to TRBJ2-4; TRBD1 agrees at 10 bases. The V and J ends lost 5 bases and 4 bases, in that order; junction bases with no gene match: 8. Germline CDR1 reads SEHNR; CDR2 reads FQNEAQ (reference sequence). The CDR3 extends over 16 amino acids. CDR3 sequence (DNA): TGTGCCAGCAGCCGCGGACCGGGACAGGGGAAAAACATTCAGTACTTC. Translating it yields CASSRGPGQGKNIQYF.

There are many counts of this clonotype. The genes are TRBV20-1 and TRBJ2-7; the match to TRBD2 covers 7 bases. The CDR3 length is 15 residues. The germline V gene encodes CDR1 DFQATT and CDR2 SNEGSKA (reference sequence). After removal of 1 base from V and 3 bases from J, the junction contained 9 bases not matched to a gene. The CDR3 spells CSARGLAEQYYEQYF. Written as DNA, the CDR3 is TGCAGTGCTAGAGGCCTAGCGGAACAGTACTACGAGCAGTACTTC.

In its sample, this clonotype was seen many times. V usage is TRBV13 and J usage is TRBJ2-7; no definite D call. The V end was cut by 4 bases, the J end by 7 bases, with 11 bases between. The CDR3 is made up of 12 amino acids. Germline V gene lookup returns CDR1 PRHDT and CDR2 FYEKMQ (reference sequence). The CDR3 loop is CASSYGDGEQYF. In DNA, the CDR3 is TGTGCCAGCAGCTATGGAGACGGTGAGCAGTACTTC.

About this clonotype: This may stem from a read error, because a much larger clone lies one nucleotide away. This chain connects TRBV13 to TRBJ2-7; 10 nucleotides agree with TRBD1. Germline CDR1 is PRHDT and CDR2 is FYEKMQ (reference sequence). There are 15 residues in the CDR3. J gave up 3 bases and V 5 bases, and 7 bases lay outside the gene matches. CDR3 sequence reads: CASSPGQGSDYEQYF. In DNA, the CDR3 is TGTGCCAGCAGCCCGGGACAGGGGTCTGACTACGAGCAGTACTTC.

This clonotype was seen a handful of times. The rearrangement links TRBV7-9 to TRBJ2-2; TRBD1 is a possible D gene (6 bases). Per germline, CDR1 SEHNR and CDR2 FQNEAQ (reference sequence). Trimming took off 5 bases at V and 3 bases at J, with 16 bases between the two ends. This CDR3 region has 16 residues. The DNA of the CDR3 is TGTGCCAGCAGCCCTCCGGTGGCAGGGGACACCGGGGAGCTGTTTTTT. This translates into CASSPPVAGDTGELFF.

This clonotype was counted many times. This rearrangement joins TRBV30 to TRBJ1-1; maybe TRBD1 (6 bases). This CDR3 spans 14 amino acids. Germline CDR1 and CDR2: GTSNPN and SVGIG (reference sequence). V was pared by 7 bases and J by 0 bases, with 15 bases between. The CDR3 sequence is CALDRDEMNTEAFF. The CDR3 DNA reads as TGTGCCTTGGACAGAGATGAAATGAACACTGAAGCTTTCTTT.

V is TRBV20-1 and J is TRBJ2-7, with 11 bases matching TRBD2. Germline V CDR1 and CDR2: DFQATT, SNEGSKA (reference sequence). The CDR3 totals 15 residues. V was pared by 1 base and J by 2 bases, with 4 bases of the junction left unmatched. The CDR3 reads CSARAGLAVTYEQYF. CDR3 bases: TGCAGTGCTAGAGCGGGACTAGCGGTTACCTACGAGCAGTACTTC.

This clonotype was seen a few times. V gene TRBV10-1 combines with J gene TRBJ2-3; no definite D call. From germline, CDR1 is WNHNN and CDR2 SYGVQD (reference sequence). V lost 3 bases and J 0 bases, leaving 13 bases between the germline ends. This CDR3 region has 16 residues. The CDR3 DNA reads as TGCGCCAGCAGTGATTCGGGTTCGATTAGCACAGATACGCAGTATTTT. It specifies CASSDSGSISTDTQYF.

On this clonotype: A much larger clone lies one base from this, so it may be a read error. The chain employs TRBV6-6 and TRBJ2-7; weak D call: TRBD1 (5 bases). The V gene lost 11 bases and the J gene lost 6 bases, with 11 bases spanning the gap. Germline assignment: CDR1 MNHNY and CDR2 SVGAGI (reference sequence). The CDR3 consists of 10 residues. The CDR3 DNA is TGTGCCTGCCAGGGTAGCGAGCAGTACTTC. Protein: CACQGSEQYF.

V gene TRBV5-1 combines with J gene TRBJ2-5; the match to TRBD2 covers 10 bases. Germline CDR1 and CDR2: SGHRS and YFSETQ. V shed 4 bases and J 5 bases; nucleotides not matched to a gene: 11. This CDR3 has 16 residues. CDR3 residues: CASSGASGGPAETQYF. The CDR3 DNA is TGCGCCAGCAGCGGAGCTAGCGGGGGCCCCGCGGAGACCCAGTACTTC. Full variable domain (remainder filled in from reference TRBV5-1 and TRBJ2-5): KAGVTQTPRYLIKTRGQQVTLSCSPISGHRSVSWYQQTPGQGLQFLFEYFSETQRNKGNFPGRFSGRQFSNSRSEMNVSTLELGDSALYLCASSGASGGPAETQYFGPGTRLLVL.

Notes on this clonotype: Just one base apart from a much larger clone, this may be a read error. The rearrangement joins TRBV3-1 to TRBJ1-5, with D possibly TRBD1 on 6 matching bases. CDR3 size: 15 residues. CDR1 is LGHDT and CDR2 is YNNKEL in the germline V gene (reference sequence). V was trimmed by 4 bases and J by 0 bases, leaving 10 bases between them. The CDR3 loop is CASSPTGDSNQPQHF. The DNA of the CDR3 is TGTGCCAGCAGCCCGACAGGAGATAGCAATCAGCCCCAGCATTTT.